Each of the 5 T cell receptor beta chains below was sequenced from the same sample in a study of shared clonotypes between healthy human individuals. Clones were sequenced by immunoSEQ multiplex PCR, and TCRdb holds only the in-frame ones, with some missing. The table shows 850,000 to 1,200,000 clones, with around four fifths occurring only once. The specimen sequenced was memory CD4+ T cells sorted from blood. The subset is: CD45RA-negative fraction. These receptor sequences come from a man in his late teens or twenties in good health.

The chain combines TRBV7-2 with TRBJ2-6; D might be TRBD1 (5 bases). This CDR3 is 17 amino acids long. Germline V gene sequence: CDR1 SGHTA, CDR2 FQGNSA. Trimming cost V 1 base and J 4 bases, with 14 bases left between them. The CDR3 coding sequence is TGTGCCAGCAGCTTAGTCCTTGACAGCCTCGGGGCCAACGTCCTGACTTTC. As protein: CASSLVLDSLGANVLTF.

The chain employs TRBV6-5 and TRBJ2-1; TRBD2 agrees at 8 bases. Germline CDR1 MNHEY, CDR2 SVGAGI. This CDR3 region has 14 residues. Unmatched junction bases numbered 7, after V lost 0 bases and J lost 12 bases. CDR3 in DNA: TGTGCCAGCAGTTACTCTGGCGGGGGGTATGGGCAGTTCTTC. Translating gives CASSYSGGGYGQFF.

This clone was seen only once. This sequence joins TRBV6-6 and TRBJ2-2; D ambiguous. Trimming removed 7 bases at V and 9 bases at J, with 9 bases between. Per the germline V gene, CDR1 is MNHNY and CDR2 is SVGAGI (reference sequence). The CDR3 length is 11 residues. CDR3 amino acids: CASTNSRELFF. The DNA for the CDR3 is TGTGCCAGCACCAATTCCAGGGAGCTGTTTTTT.

Only a few counts were recorded for this clone. V usage is TRBV19 and J usage is TRBJ1-2; tentative D call: TRBD1 (5 bases). Germline lookup yields CDR1 LNHDA and CDR2 SQIVND (reference sequence). CDR3 length: 11 amino acids. The V gene lost 8 bases and the J gene lost 5 bases, with 9 bases spanning the gap. CDR3 nucleotide sequence: TGTGCCAGTCAGGCAGGGTATGGCTACACCTTC. Protein product: CASQAGYGYTF. The full variable domain, rest sourced from reference TRBV19 and TRBJ1-2, is DGGITQSPKYLFRKEGQNVTLSCEQNLNHDAMYWYRQDPGQGLRLIYYSQIVNDFQKGDIAEGYSVSREKKESFPLTVTSAQKNPTAFYLCASQAGYGYTFGSGTRLTVV.

The chain employs TRBV18 and TRBJ2-4; D is undetermined. V was clipped by 2 bases and J by 8 bases, with 10 bases between them. The CDR3 runs to 13 residues. Germline CDR1 and CDR2: KGHSH and LQKENI. CDR3 nucleotides: TGTGCCAGCTCACCAGGATCATTTGACATTCAGTACTTC. Protein product: CASSPGSFDIQYF.